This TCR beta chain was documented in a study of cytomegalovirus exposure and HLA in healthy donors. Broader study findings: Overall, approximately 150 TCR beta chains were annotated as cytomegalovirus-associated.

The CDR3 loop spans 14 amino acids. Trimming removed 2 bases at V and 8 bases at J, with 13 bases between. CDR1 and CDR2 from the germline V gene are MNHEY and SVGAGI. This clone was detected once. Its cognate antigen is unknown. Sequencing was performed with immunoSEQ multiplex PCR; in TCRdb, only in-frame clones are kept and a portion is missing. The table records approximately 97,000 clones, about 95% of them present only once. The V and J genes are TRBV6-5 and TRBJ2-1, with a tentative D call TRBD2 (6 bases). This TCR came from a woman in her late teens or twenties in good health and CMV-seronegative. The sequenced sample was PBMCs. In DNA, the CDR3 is TGTGCCAGCAGTTACAAGTCGGGAGACGATGAGCAGTTCTTC. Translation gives CASSYKSGDDEQFF.